Reported below is one TCR beta chain. Its antigen is as yet unknown. This entry belongs to a study of cytotoxic CD8 clonotypes in ibrutinib-treated CLL. General study findings and limits: In comparison with age-matched healthy donors, baseline clonality was higher and tracked circulating CD8+ T-cell counts.

Trimming took off 0 bases at V and 9 bases at J, with 15 bases between the two ends. Germline CDR1 KGHSH, CDR2 LQKENI. This CDR3 comprises 15 residues. The data were produced by immunoSEQ multiplex PCR, yet TCRdb's version contains in-frame clones alone and is incomplete. Of over 120,000 clones listed, approximately 80% were seen once; the top ten hold 13%. The origin of this receptor is a human donor with chronic lymphocytic leukemia. Source: PBMCs, taken after 12 months of ibrutinib treatment. The chain has TRBV18 and TRBJ1-5; TRBD1 might be the D (5 bases). The CDR3, as DNA: TGTGCCAGCTCACCACCGGTCAGCCCTCAGGGGCCCCAGCATTTT. Protein product: CASSPPVSPQGPQHF.